This TCR beta chain is drawn from a study of tumor and adjacent non-tumor tissue in lung cancer. Whole-study findings and limits: Normal lung showed higher cumulative top 100 clone frequency than tumor.

As concerns this clonotype: As yet, its antigen is unknown. The conserved phenylalanine or tryptophan normally closing the CDR3 is absent here, so this likely arose from a read error.

The CDR3 length is 16 residues. Germline CDR1 reads MNHEY; CDR2 reads SVGAGI. RNA was extracted from bulk tissue without any cell sorting. The normal lung tissue was taken more than 3 cm from the tumor edge. A modified ARM-PCR protocol with three rounds of nested PCR amplified TCRbeta. TCRdb independently ran MiXCR on the multiplex PCR reads; one entry per CDR3 protein. The data hold some 80,000 distinct CDR3 sequences, with more than 65% observed a single time. Sequenced sample: distant non-tumor lung tissue. This clonotype was sampled from a woman in her forties or fifties with non-small cell lung cancer. V and J are TRBV6-5 and TRBJ2-2, with 10 bases matching TRBD1. DNA of the CDR3: TGTGCCGGCAGTTACTCAGGGACAGGGGATTCCGGGGAGCTGTTTATT. This codes for CAGSYSGTGDSGELFI.